The next 6 T cell receptor beta chains were all read from a single sample in a study of PD-1 and CTLA-4 blockade in melanoma. The repertoire was sequenced with immunoSEQ multiplex PCR; TCRdb's copy has only in-frame clones and lacks some. The sample carries about 32,000 clones, roughly nine tenths recorded once. The specimen comprised CD8+ T cells from peripheral blood, sampled from a patient given anti-PD-1 treatment. The receptors were sampled from a human donor with melanoma.

This clone was seen a single time. This chain joins TRBV7-9 and TRBJ2-5; 7 bases fit TRBD2. V dropped 7 bases and J dropped 4; count of bases not matched to a gene: 15. From germline, CDR1 is SEHNR and CDR2 FQNEAQ (reference sequence). The CDR3 contains 16 residues. CDR3 bases: TGTGCCAGCACGGGGCGGGTAGGAGCGGGGTTAGAGACCCAGTACTTC. Protein: CASTGRVGAGLETQYF.

This clone occurred once. The rearrangement links TRBV13 to TRBJ2-1; D is unclear. The CDR3 has 15 residues. Germline V gene sequence: CDR1 PRHDT, CDR2 FYEKMQ (reference sequence). V lost 2 bases and J lost 3, with 11 bases in between. The CDR3 bases are TGTGCCAGCAGCTTACCCCGGGCCGTCTACAATGAGCAGTTCTTC. Amino acids: CASSLPRAVYNEQFF.

This chain links TRBV10-2 with TRBJ2-7; no firm D call. This CDR3 is 12 amino acids long. Trimming removed 3 bases at V and 3 bases at J, with 6 bases between. The germline gives CDR1 WSHSY, CDR2 SAAADI. The CDR3 reads CASSDGYYEQYF. CDR3 bases: TGCGCCAGCAGTGATGGGTACTACGAGCAGTACTTC.

The chain has TRBV28 and TRBJ2-1; D is possibly TRBD2 (7 bases). The germline CDR1 and CDR2 sequences are MDHEN and SYDVKM. The ends were cut back, 6 bases at V and 3 bases at J, with 15 bases in the middle. The CDR3 covers 15 residues. The CDR3 here is CASSWGGQIYNEQFF. The DNA for the CDR3 is TGTGCCAGCAGCTGGGGGGGGCAGATCTACAATGAGCAGTTCTTC.

This chain links TRBV7-8 with TRBJ2-1, with a possible D match to TRBD1 (5 bases). Deletions cut 11 bases from V and 2 bases from J, with 13 bases between. The CDR3 has 13 amino acids. Per germline, CDR1 SGHVS and CDR2 FQNEAQ. CDR3 nucleotide sequence: TGTGCCTCCGGGCAGGGTCCCTACAATGAGCAGTTCTTC. Translating gives CASGQGPYNEQFF.

The V gene is TRBV2, the J gene TRBJ2-1; 8 bases are a match to TRBD2. Per germline, CDR1 SNHLY and CDR2 FYNNEI. The V and J ends lost 6 bases and 2 bases, in that order; junction bases with no gene match: 3. The CDR3 covers 14 residues. The CDR3 protein is CASSFSGAYNEQFF. The CDR3 DNA is TGTGCCAGCAGCTTTAGCGGGGCCTACAATGAGCAGTTCTTC.